This is a list of T cell receptor beta chains from one sample in a study of shared clonotypes between healthy human individuals. Using immunoSEQ multiplex PCR, the repertoire was profiled, and TCRdb retains in-frame clones only, with some absent. This sample yields around 2.1 million clones, of which about 93% are seen a single time; 1.5% to 2% belongs to the top ten. Sequencing input: naive CD8+ T cells from PBMCs. The receptor source for this set is a man aged 18 to 29 in good health. Some clones in this sample may be carry-over from other donors' samples. The CDR3 runs from the conserved cysteine through the conserved F or W. A D gene is named only where the DNA matches it firmly. The listing skips clone size in some rows; elsewhere it reads once, few, many or a size class.

v_gene	abundance	d_gene	j_gene	CDR3aa	CDR3nt
TRBV6-1	.	.	TRBJ2-7	CASRLTDGNYEQYF	TGTGCCAGCAGACTGACAGATGGAAATTACGAGCAGTACTTC
TRBV4-2	.	.	TRBJ2-7	CASSQQTTGTLTYEQYF	TGTGCCAGCAGCCAACAAACCACCGGGACACTTACCTACGAGCAGTACTTC
TRBV21-1	.	.	TRBJ1-5	CASSREGPRYNNQPQHF	TGTGCCAGCAGCCGGGAAGGGCCTCGATATAATAATCAGCCCCAGCATTTT
TRBV4-1	.	.	TRBJ1-1	CASSQAGLPTEAFF	TGCGCCAGCAGCCAAGCGGGGTTGCCAACTGAAGCTTTCTTT
TRBV10-3	.	TRBD2	TRBJ2-1	CAISESVGTSGYNEQFF	TGTGCCATCAGTGAGTCGGTCGGGACTAGCGGCTACAATGAGCAGTTCTTC
TRBV5-1	.	TRBD1	TRBJ2-7	CASSLRQGAYEQYF	TGCGCCAGCAGCCTTCGACAGGGCGCCTACGAGCAGTACTTC
TRBV28	.	.	TRBJ1-5	CASSFRGPVSQPQHF	TGTGCCAGCAGTTTTCGGGGGCCGGTGAGTCAGCCCCAGCATTTT
TRBV7-9	.	TRBD1	TRBJ2-2	CASSQIGDRGPGELFF	TGTGCCAGCAGCCAAATAGGGGACAGGGGACCCGGGGAGCTGTTTTTT
TRBV7-9	.	.	TRBJ2-1	CASSPGLIYNEQFF	TGTGCCAGCAGCCCAGGACTGATTTACAATGAGCAGTTCTTC
TRBV15	.	.	TRBJ2-7	CATSRGSVEHYEQYF	TGTGCCACCAGCAGAGGGTCTGTAGAACACTACGAGCAGTACTTC
TRBV4-1	once	TRBD2	TRBJ2-2	CASSHRLAGAGELFF	TGCGCCAGCAGCCACCGACTAGCGGGAGCCGGGGAGCTGTTTTTT
TRBV28	.	TRBD1	TRBJ2-1	CAATGGKDNEQFF	TGTGCCGCGACAGGGGGGAAGGACAATGAGCAGTTCTTC
TRBV7-6	.	.	TRBJ2-1	CASSLVSLSDFNYNEQFF	TGTGCCAGCAGCTTAGTCTCTCTCTCGGACTTCAACTACAATGAGCAGTTCTTC
TRBV4-1	.	.	TRBJ2-2	CASRQGSGELFF	TGCGCCAGCCGCCAGGGCTCCGGGGAGCTGTTTTTT
TRBV19	.	.	TRBJ2-1	CASSPLFGTHYNEQFF	TGTGCCAGTAGTCCACTCTTCGGGACGCACTACAATGAGCAGTTCTTC
TRBV19	.	TRBD1	TRBJ2-3	CASSPRDRVVLSTDTQYF	TGTGCCAGTAGTCCCCGGGACAGGGTCGTTCTAAGCACAGATACGCAGTATTTT
TRBV30	.	.	TRBJ2-7	CASDGGNYEQYF	TGTGCCTCAGACGGAGGGAACTACGAGCAGTACTTC
TRBV7-9	.	.	TRBJ1-3	CASSFKQSGNTIYF	TGTGCCAGCAGCTTCAAACAGTCTGGAAACACCATATATTTT
TRBV7-9	.	.	TRBJ2-7	CASSPPEVSYEQYF	TGTGCCAGCAGCCCTCCCGAGGTCTCCTACGAGCAGTACTTC
TRBV2	once	.	TRBJ1-2	CASSENWGSYGYTF	TGTGCCAGCAGTGAAAATTGGGGGAGCTATGGCTACACCTTC
TRBV6-6	.	.	TRBJ2-1	CASSYGEIPANEQFF	TGTGCCAGCAGTTACGGGGAAATTCCCGCCAATGAGCAGTTCTTC
TRBV27	.	.	TRBJ2-3	CASSPGRADTQYF	TGTGCCAGCAGTCCGGGACGAGCAGATACGCAGTATTTT
TRBV6-5	.	TRBD1	TRBJ2-5	CASSYPTGVGGETQYF	TGTGCCAGCAGTTACCCAACAGGGGTTGGGGGAGAGACCCAGTACTTC
TRBV6-5	once	.	TRBJ1-4	CASSPIRVFNEKLFF	TGTGCCAGCAGTCCAATCCGGGTTTTTAATGAAAAACTGTTTTTT
TRBV4-1	.	.	TRBJ1-4	CASSLFGGREKLFF	TGCGCCAGCAGCCTGTTCGGGGGTCGGGAAAAACTGTTTTTT
TRBV7-9	.	TRBD1	TRBJ2-5	CASSSRQGKQETQYF	TGTGCCAGCAGCTCCCGACAGGGGAAACAAGAGACCCAGTACTTC
TRBV5-1	.	TRBD1	TRBJ2-7	CASSLGTGVGEQYF	TGCGCCAGCAGCTTGGGGACAGGGGTTGGCGAGCAGTACTTC
TRBV6-5	.	TRBD2	TRBJ2-1	CASSYSLGLAGGEQFF	TGTGCCAGCAGTTACTCCCTGGGACTAGCGGGAGGTGAGCAGTTCTTC